These 11 T cell receptor beta chains originate from one sample sequenced in a study of response to subunit inactivated influenza vaccine (dated by TCRdb to the late 2010s). The method behind the library was RT-PCR. The sample was run on an Illumina HiSeq 2500. TCRdb itself trimmed the public reads at Q25 with fastp, ran MiXCR and retained productive beta chains. CDR3 protein sequences are deduplicated, and each keeps its most common genes and DNA. The sample includes 500,000 to 600,000 distinct CDR3 sequences, with about an eighth observed a single time. Together, the top ten hold over 10% of the sample. Sample time point, as interpreted from the label and publication: 45 days after influenza vaccine administration. The specimen was PBMCs from blood, collected about 40 days after vaccination. All receptors come from a man over 45 who received an inactivated influenza vaccine. Donor details come from another sample of the same person, matched by shared clones.

V and J are TRBV7-8 and TRBJ2-7; 10 positions agree with TRBD1. The germline V gene has CDR1 SGHVS and CDR2 FQNEAQ. This CDR3 region has 17 residues. With V trimmed by 5 bases and J by 6 bases, 16 bases remained unmatched. CDR3 amino acids: CASSHALLRDRGTEQYF. In nucleotides, the CDR3 is TGTGCCAGCAGCCATGCCCTCCTCCGGGACAGGGGAACCGAGCAGTACTTC.

This sequence joins TRBV6-2 or TRBV6-3 and TRBJ2-7; 8 positions match TRBD1. Germline V CDR1 and CDR2: MNHEY, SVGEGT. The CDR3 extends over 15 amino acids. V was pared by 5 bases and J by 3 bases, with 9 bases of the junction left unmatched. CDR3 in DNA: TGTGCCAGCAGTCGCGGACAGGGATACGTCTACGAGCAGTACTTC. Translating it yields CASSRGQGYVYEQYF.

The CDR3 sequence is CASSPGGRGFGEAFF. In DNA, the CDR3 is TGTGCCAGCAGCCCCGGGGGAAGGGGATTTGGTGAAGCTTTCTTT. The chain has TRBV7-3 and TRBJ1-1, with D possibly being TRBD1 (5 bases). Trimming took off 5 bases at V and 7 bases at J, with 20 bases between the two ends. CDR3 size: 15 residues. Germline CDR1 is SGHTA and CDR2 is FQGTGA. Based on the CDR3 plus reference TRBV7-3 and TRBJ1-1, the full variable domain is GAGVSQTPSNKVTEKGKYVELRCDPISGHTALYWYRQSLGQGPEFLIYFQGTGAADDSGLPNDRFFAVRPEGSVSTLKIQRTERGDSAVYLCASSPGGRGFGEAFFGQGTRLTVV.

In its sample, this clonotype was seen a few times. The V and J genes are TRBV7-8 and TRBJ1-2; a weak D match, TRBD1 (6 bases). This CDR3 has 16 residues. CDR1 is SGHVS and CDR2 is FQNEAQ in the germline V gene. V lost 2 bases and J lost 0, with 13 bases in between. The CDR3 is CASSLRAQGANYGYTF. The CDR3 coding sequence is TGTGCCAGCAGCTTAAGGGCACAGGGAGCTAACTATGGCTACACCTTC.

As regards this clonotype: The junction does not match germline at one end; this may be a read error. The J gene is TRBJ2-2, the V gene TRBV5-1, with D possibly being TRBD1 or TRBD2 (5 bases each). CDR3 length: 14 amino acids. Germline assignment: CDR1 SGHRS and CDR2 YFSETQ. The CDR3 DNA follows: TGCGCCAGCAGCTTTCAGGGCCGGACCGGGGAGCTGCTTTTT. This sequence encodes CASSFQGRTGELLF.

This clonotype was seen ten or more times. V gene TRBV7-9 combines with J gene TRBJ1-2, with D perhaps TRBD1 (6 bases). Germline-derived CDR1 and CDR2 are SEHNR and FQNEAQ (reference sequence). V lost 3 bases, J lost 0 bases, and 14 bases lay in between. This CDR3 contains 16 residues. CDR3 bases: TGTGCCAGCAGCTTGGCCGGGACACCGTCTAACTATGGCTACACCTTC. Protein product: CASSLAGTPSNYGYTF.

This clonotype was recorded a few times. The chain couples TRBV12-3 or TRBV12-4 to TRBJ1-1; 8 bases agree with TRBD1. The J segment lost 4 bases and the V segment lost 6 bases, leaving 4 bases of the junction unmatched. The CDR3 sequence is 13 residues long. This CDR3 is CASRDRETTEAFF. Here the CDR3 DNA reads TGTGCCAGCAGGGACAGGGAGACCACTGAAGCTTTCTTT.

This clonotype was seen many times. The chain combines TRBV12-3 or TRBV12-4 with TRBJ2-1, with D possibly matching TRBD2 (6 bases). Trimming cost V 5 bases and J 9 bases, with 8 bases left between them. This CDR3 is 11 amino acids long. The CDR3 is CASSGRSEQFF. Written as DNA, the CDR3 is TGTGCCAGCAGTGGGAGGAGTGAGCAGTTCTTC.

This chain connects TRBV7-9 to TRBJ1-1; 8 bases line up with TRBD1. Germline CDR1 is SEHNR and CDR2 is FQNEAQ (reference sequence). The CDR3 covers 15 residues. After removal of 5 bases from V and 1 base from J, the junction contained 6 bases not matched to a gene. The CDR3 sequence is CASSPQQGENTEAFF. In DNA form, the CDR3 reads TGTGCCAGCAGCCCTCAACAGGGGGAGAACACTGAAGCTTTCTTT.

CDR3 DNA: TGCAGTGCTAGTCTGGGTCTGAACAATCAGCCCCAGCATTTT. Amino acids: CSASLGLNNQPQHF. V gene TRBV20-1 combines with J gene TRBJ1-5; no definite D call. Germline CDR1 reads DFQATT; CDR2 reads SNEGSKA (reference sequence). The CDR3 loop spans 14 amino acids. V lost 3 bases to trimming and J lost 3 bases, with 12 bases between them.

This clonotype was found a few times. The chain combines TRBV29-1 with TRBJ2-7; tentative D call: TRBD1 (5 bases). Germline CDR1 is SQVTM and CDR2 is ANQGSEA. CDR3 length equals 12 residues. The germline V and J ends were trimmed by 4 bases and 4 bases, with 11 bases remaining between them. The DNA of the CDR3 is TGCAGCGTTGGAACCCAGGGATACGAGCAGTACTTC. Translation: CSVGTQGYEQYF.